Shown below are 10 T cell receptor beta chains from a single sample sequenced in a study of T cell responses to AZD1222 COVID-19 vaccine. Sequencing used immunoSEQ multiplex PCR; TCRdb keeps in-frame clones, though not all of them. The sample lists about 61,000 clones; 70% to 90% were seen once. This sample comprised peripheral blood, obtained on day 0 of AZD1222 vaccination. These receptors all come from an adult in good health.

This clone was recorded only once. The chain recombines TRBV5-1 with TRBJ1-5, with a weak D call TRBD1 (6 bases). In germline, CDR1 is SGHRS, CDR2 YFSETQ. The CDR3 covers 15 residues. Deletions cut 0 bases from V and 1 base from J, with 8 bases between. DNA for the CDR3: TGCGCCAGCAGCTTGGACCAGGGGAGCAATCAGCCCCAGCATTTT. The encoded protein is CASSLDQGSNQPQHF.

V gene TRBV29-1 combines with J gene TRBJ2-3; 13 nucleotides align to TRBD2. The CDR3 is 15 amino acids. The germline V gene has CDR1 SQVTM and CDR2 ANQGSEA. After removal of 8 bases from V and 0 bases from J, the junction contained 5 bases not matched to a gene. In DNA, the CDR3 is TGCAGCCAGACTAGCGGGGGGTCTAGCACAGATACGCAGTATTTT. Translating it yields CSQTSGGSSTDTQYF.

The gene calls are TRBV5-1 and TRBJ2-3; TRBD2 aligns across 12 bases. CDR1 and CDR2 from the germline V gene are SGHRS and YFSETQ. CDR3 length equals 16 residues. With 2 bases clipped from V and 4 bases from J, the junction kept 5 bases outside the gene matches. CDR3 nucleotide sequence: TGCGCCAGCAGCTTAACTAGCGGGGGGCTTGCAGATACGCAGTATTTT. This codes for CASSLTSGGLADTQYF.

V is TRBV12-3 or TRBV12-4 and J is TRBJ2-5; 7 nucleotides align to TRBD1. With V trimmed by 7 bases and J by 2 bases, 4 bases remained unmatched. The CDR3 covers 13 residues. The CDR3 DNA is TGTGCCAGCATGTCACAGGGGCAAGAGACCCAGTACTTC. It specifies CASMSQGQETQYF.

CDR3 DNA sequence: TGTGCCAGCAGGGAGCGGGGGTCCAACACAGATACGCAGTATTTT. This translates into CASRERGSNTDTQYF. This chain links TRBV6-5 with TRBJ2-3, with 8 bases matching TRBD2. With 6 bases clipped from V and 2 bases from J, the junction kept 7 bases outside the gene matches. The CDR3 is 15 amino acids. Germline CDR1 reads MNHEY; CDR2 reads SVGAGI.

J is TRBJ1-5 and V is TRBV6-6; D is unclear. The CDR3 extends over 13 amino acids. Between the trimmed V and J ends, which lost 5 bases and 5 bases, there was a span of 10 bases. Looked up from germline, CDR1 is MNHNY and CDR2 is SVGAGI (reference sequence). CDR3 sequence (DNA): TGTGCCAGCAGTCAAGGGCGTCATCAGCCCCAGCATTTT. Its translation is CASSQGRHQPQHF.

The chain employs TRBV5-6 and TRBJ2-1, with 8 positions matching TRBD2. This CDR3 comprises 18 residues. CDR1 SGHDT and CDR2 YYEEEE come from the germline V gene. With 3 bases clipped from V and 3 bases from J, the junction kept 14 bases outside the gene matches. In DNA form, the CDR3 reads TGTGCCAGCAGCTCTAGTCGGGGTAGCGGGGTGTTCTACAATGAGCAGTTCTTC. Encoded protein: CASSSSRGSGVFYNEQFF.

The rearrangement uses TRBV6-5 and TRBJ1-2, with 9 bases that match TRBD1. The CDR3 consists of 14 residues. With 6 bases clipped from V and 8 bases from J, the junction kept 10 bases outside the gene matches. Germline loops: CDR1 MNHEY, CDR2 SVGAGI. The CDR3 sequence is CASSVDTGGSGYTF. The CDR3 region has the DNA TGTGCCAGCAGCGTTGACACAGGGGGCAGCGGCTACACCTTC.

Comment on this clone: The sample has other DNA sequences that encode this CDR3 too. The chain couples TRBV6-5 to TRBJ1-1; D is unresolved. The V gene lost 4 bases and the J gene lost 2 bases, with 8 bases spanning the gap. The CDR3 is 13 amino acids. Germline values: CDR1 MNHEY, CDR2 SVGAGI. The CDR3 nucleotides read TGTGCCAGCAGTTGGACGGTTAACACTGAAGCTTTCTTT. This encodes CASSWTVNTEAFF.

This sequence joins TRBV3-1 (or the pseudogene TRBV3-2) and TRBJ2-1, with 8 bases aligning to TRBD2. CDR1 and CDR2 (germline): LGHDT, YNNKEL (reference sequence). The CDR3 has 17 amino acids. Trimming removed 4 bases from V and 3 bases from J; junction bases left unmatched: 11. The CDR3 is CASSPVLPGGHYNEQFF. The CDR3 DNA is TGTGCCAGCAGCCCCGTCCTTCCGGGGGGGCACTACAATGAGCAGTTCTTC.